The T cell receptor (beta chain) under discussion was sequenced for a study of post-analysis software for immune sequencing data. Across the whole study: Courses of disease covered relapsing-remitting, secondary progressive and progressive-relapsing multiple sclerosis.

The length of the CDR3 is 11 residues. The germline gives CDR1 DFQATT, CDR2 SNEGSKA (reference sequence). V gave up 7 bases and J gave up 2 bases, with 8 bases separating them. Points on this clonotype: The antigen is undetermined.

Built from TCR beta cDNA, the libraries had unique molecular identifiers in them. TCRdb recomputed calls from the PCR reads with MiXCR, one row per CDR3 protein. The sample gives 450,000 to 650,000 distinct CDR3 sequences, roughly 45% of which show up once; roughly 1.8% is in the top ten. Overall study findings and caveats: Patients carried several TRBV segments more frequently than controls did, and TRBV5-6, TRBV5-1 and TRBV20-1 were among them. Controls showed significantly higher normalized Chao1 diversity than did multiple sclerosis patients.

This rearrangement joins TRBV20-1 to TRBJ2-5, with D unresolved. This sequence originates from a girl under 18 with multiple sclerosis. Sequencing input: blood. CDR3: CSVWEQETQYF. The DNA of the CDR3 is TGCAGTGTCTGGGAACAAGAGACCCAGTACTTC.